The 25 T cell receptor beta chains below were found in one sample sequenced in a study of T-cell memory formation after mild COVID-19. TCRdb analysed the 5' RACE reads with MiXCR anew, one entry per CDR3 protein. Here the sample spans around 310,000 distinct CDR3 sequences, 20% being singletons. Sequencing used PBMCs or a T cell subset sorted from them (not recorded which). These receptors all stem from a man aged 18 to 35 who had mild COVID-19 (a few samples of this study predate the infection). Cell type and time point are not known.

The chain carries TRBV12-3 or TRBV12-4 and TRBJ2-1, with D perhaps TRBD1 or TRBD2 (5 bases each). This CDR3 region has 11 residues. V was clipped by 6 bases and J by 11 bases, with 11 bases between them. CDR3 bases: TGTGCCAGCAGCCTCTGGGGGAAGCAGTTCTTC. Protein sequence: CASSLWGKQFF.

CDR3 protein: CATSGPTGSNQPQHF. Here the CDR3 DNA reads TGTGCCACCAGTGGGCCGACAGGAAGCAATCAGCCCCAGCATTTT. This rearrangement joins TRBV24-1 to TRBJ1-5; D may be TRBD1 (6 bases). Trimming removed 5 bases from V and 1 base from J, with 11 bases in between. Germline V gene data show CDR1 as KGHDR and CDR2 as SFDVKD. This CDR3 has 15 residues.

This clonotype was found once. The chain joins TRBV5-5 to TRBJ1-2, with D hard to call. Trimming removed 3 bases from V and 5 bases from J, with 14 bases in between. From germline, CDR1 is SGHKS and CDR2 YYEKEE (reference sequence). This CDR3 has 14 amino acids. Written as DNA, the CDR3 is TGTGCCAGCAGCTCCCCCGGGCCGGGTTATGGCTACACCTTC. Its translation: CASSSPGPGYGYTF.

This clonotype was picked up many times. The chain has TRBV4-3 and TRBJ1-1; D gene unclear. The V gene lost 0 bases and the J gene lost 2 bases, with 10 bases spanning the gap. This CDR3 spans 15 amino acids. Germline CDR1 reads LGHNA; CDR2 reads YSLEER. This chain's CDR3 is CASSQEGLVNTEAFF. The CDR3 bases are TGCGCCAGCAGCCAAGAGGGATTGGTCAACACTGAAGCTTTCTTT.

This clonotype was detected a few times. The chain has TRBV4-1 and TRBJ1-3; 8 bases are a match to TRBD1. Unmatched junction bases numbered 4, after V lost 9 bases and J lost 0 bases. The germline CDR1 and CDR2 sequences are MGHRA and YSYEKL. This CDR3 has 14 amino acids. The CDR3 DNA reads TGCGCCAGTTCAGGGGGCGGCTCTGGAAACACCATATATTTT. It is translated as CASSGGGSGNTIYF.

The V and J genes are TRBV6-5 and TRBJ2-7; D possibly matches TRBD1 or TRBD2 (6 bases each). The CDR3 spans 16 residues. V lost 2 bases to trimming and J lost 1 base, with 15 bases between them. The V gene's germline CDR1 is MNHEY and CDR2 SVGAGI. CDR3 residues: CASSYPSGGKSYEQYV. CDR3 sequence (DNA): TGTGCCAGCAGTTACCCCTCCGGGGGCAAGTCCTACGAGCAGTACGTC.

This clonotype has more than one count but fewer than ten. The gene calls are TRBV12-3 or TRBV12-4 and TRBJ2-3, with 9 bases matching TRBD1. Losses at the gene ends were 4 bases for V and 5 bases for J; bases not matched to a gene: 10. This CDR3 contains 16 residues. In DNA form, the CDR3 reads TGTGCCAGCAGTTCCGGGACAGGGCCTATGGAAGATACGCAGTATTTT. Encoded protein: CASSSGTGPMEDTQYF.

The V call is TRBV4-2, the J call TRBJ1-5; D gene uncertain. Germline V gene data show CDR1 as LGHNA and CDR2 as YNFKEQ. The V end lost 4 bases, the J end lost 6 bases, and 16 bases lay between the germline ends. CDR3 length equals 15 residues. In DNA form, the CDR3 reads TGTGCCAGCAGCCCTCAGTGGGGAGTCGGTCAGCCCCAGCATTTT. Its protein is CASSPQWGVGQPQHF.

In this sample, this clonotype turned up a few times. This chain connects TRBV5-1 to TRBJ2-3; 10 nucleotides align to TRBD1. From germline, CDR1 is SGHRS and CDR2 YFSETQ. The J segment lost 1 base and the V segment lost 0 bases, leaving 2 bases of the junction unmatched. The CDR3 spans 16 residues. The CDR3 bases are TGCGCCAGCAGCTTGGGACAGGGGGCCGGCACAGATACGCAGTATTTT. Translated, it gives CASSLGQGAGTDTQYF.

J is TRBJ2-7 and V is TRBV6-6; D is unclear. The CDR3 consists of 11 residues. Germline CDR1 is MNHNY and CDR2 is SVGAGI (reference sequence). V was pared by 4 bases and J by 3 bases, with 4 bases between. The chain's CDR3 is CASSSDYEQYV. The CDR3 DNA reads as TGTGCCAGCAGTTCAGACTACGAGCAGTACGTC.

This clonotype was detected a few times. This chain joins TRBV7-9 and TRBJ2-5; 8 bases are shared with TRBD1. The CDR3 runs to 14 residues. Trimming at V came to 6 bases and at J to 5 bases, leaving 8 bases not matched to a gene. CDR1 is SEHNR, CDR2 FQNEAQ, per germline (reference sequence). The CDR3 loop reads CASRPRTGRETQYF. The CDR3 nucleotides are TGTGCCAGCAGACCAAGGACAGGGCGGGAGACCCAGTACTTC.

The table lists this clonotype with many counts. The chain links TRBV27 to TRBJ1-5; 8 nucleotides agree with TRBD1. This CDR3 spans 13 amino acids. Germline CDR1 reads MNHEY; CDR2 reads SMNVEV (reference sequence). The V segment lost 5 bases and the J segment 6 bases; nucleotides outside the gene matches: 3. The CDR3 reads CASSGTGGQPQHF. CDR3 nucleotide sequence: TGTGCCAGCAGTGGAACAGGGGGTCAGCCCCAGCATTTT.

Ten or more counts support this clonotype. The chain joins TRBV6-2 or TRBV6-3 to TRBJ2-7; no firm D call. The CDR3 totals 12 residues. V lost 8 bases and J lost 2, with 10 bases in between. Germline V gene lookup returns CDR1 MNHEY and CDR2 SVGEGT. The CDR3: CASRRQTYEQYF. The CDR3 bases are TGTGCCAGCCGACGCCAGACCTACGAGCAGTACTTC.

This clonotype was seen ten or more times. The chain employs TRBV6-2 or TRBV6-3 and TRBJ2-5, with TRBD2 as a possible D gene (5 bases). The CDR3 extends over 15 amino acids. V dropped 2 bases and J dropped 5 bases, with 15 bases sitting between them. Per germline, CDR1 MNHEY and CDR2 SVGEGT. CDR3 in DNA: TGTGCCAGCAGTTACGGCCTGGGGAGTACGGAGACCCAGTACTTC. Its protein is CASSYGLGSTETQYF.

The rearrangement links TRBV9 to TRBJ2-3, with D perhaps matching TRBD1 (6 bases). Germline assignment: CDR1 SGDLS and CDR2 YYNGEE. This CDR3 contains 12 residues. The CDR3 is CHTGKYTDTQYF. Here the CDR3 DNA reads TGTCATACAGGGAAGTACACAGATACGCAGTATTTT.

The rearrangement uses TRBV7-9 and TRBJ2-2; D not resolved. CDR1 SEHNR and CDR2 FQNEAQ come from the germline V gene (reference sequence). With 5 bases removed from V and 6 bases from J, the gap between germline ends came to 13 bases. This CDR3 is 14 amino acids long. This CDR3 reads CASSDLLVSGELFF. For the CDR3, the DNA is TGTGCCAGCAGCGACCTACTGGTCTCCGGGGAGCTGTTTTTT.

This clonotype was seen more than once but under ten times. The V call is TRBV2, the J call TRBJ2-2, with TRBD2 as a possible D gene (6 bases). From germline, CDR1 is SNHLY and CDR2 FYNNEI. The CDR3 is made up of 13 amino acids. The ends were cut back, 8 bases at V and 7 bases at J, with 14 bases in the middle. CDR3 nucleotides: TGTGCCAGCCTGACTAGTGGCAACGGGGAGCTGTTTTTT. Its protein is CASLTSGNGELFF.

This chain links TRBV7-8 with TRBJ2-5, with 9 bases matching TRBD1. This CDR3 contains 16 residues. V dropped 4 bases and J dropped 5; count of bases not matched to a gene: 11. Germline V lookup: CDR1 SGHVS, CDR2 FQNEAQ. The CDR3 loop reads CASSSIDRGTRETQYF. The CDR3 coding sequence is TGTGCCAGCAGCTCAATAGACAGGGGGACCCGTGAGACCCAGTACTTC. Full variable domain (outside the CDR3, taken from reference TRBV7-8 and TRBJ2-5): GAGVSQSPRYKVAKRGQDVALRCDPISGHVSLFWYQQALGQGPEFLTYFQNEAQLDKSGLPSDRFFAERPEGSVSTLKIQRTQQEDSAVYLCASSSIDRGTRETQYFGPGTRLLVL.

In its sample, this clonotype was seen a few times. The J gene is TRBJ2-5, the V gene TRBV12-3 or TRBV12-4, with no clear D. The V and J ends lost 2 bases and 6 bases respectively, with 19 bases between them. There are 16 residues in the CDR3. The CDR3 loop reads CASSLQSRDVAKTQYF. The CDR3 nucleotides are TGTGCCAGCAGTTTACAATCCCGAGATGTGGCGAAGACCCAGTACTTC.

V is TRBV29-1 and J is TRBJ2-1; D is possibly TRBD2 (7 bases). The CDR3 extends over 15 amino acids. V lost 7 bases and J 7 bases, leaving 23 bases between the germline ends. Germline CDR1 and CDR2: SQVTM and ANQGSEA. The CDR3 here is CSAYGGALLRNEQFF. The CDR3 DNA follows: TGCAGCGCCTATGGGGGGGCTCTCCTCAGGAATGAGCAGTTCTTC.

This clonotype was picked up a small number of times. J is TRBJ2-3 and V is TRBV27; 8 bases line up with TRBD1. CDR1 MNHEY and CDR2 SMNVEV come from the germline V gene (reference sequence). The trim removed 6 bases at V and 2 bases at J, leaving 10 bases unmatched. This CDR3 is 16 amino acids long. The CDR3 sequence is CASSLIRTGTTDTQYF. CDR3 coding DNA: TGTGCCAGCAGCCTAATAAGGACAGGGACCACAGATACGCAGTATTTT.

The CDR3 sequence: CASTPRGRNEQYF. The CDR3 nucleotides are TGTGCCAGTACGCCGCGGGGGCGAAACGAGCAGTACTTC. This sequence joins TRBV6-5 and TRBJ2-7; weak D call: TRBD2 (7 bases). Per germline, CDR1 MNHEY and CDR2 SVGAGI. The CDR3 consists of 13 residues. The V end lost 9 bases, the J end lost 5 bases, and 17 bases lay between the germline ends.

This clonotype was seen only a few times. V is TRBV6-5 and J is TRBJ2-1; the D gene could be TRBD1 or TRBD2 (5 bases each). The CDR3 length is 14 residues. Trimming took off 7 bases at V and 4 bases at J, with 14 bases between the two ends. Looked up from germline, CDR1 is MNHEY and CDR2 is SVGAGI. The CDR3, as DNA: TGTGCCAGCACCGGGACCCCGGGGTACAATGAGCAGTTCTTC. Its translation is CASTGTPGYNEQFF.

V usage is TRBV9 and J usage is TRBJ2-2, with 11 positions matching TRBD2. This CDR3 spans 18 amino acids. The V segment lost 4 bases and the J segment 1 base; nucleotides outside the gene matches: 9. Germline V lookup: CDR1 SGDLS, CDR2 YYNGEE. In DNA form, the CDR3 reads TGTGCCAGCAGCCCGCGGCCCGGACTAGCGGGGAACACCGGGGAGCTGTTTTTT. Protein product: CASSPRPGLAGNTGELFF. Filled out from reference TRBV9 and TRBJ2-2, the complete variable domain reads DSGVTQTPKHLITATGQRVTLRCSPRSGDLSVYWYQQSLDQGLQFLIQYYNGEERAKGNILERFSAQQFPDLHSELNLSSLELGDSALYFCASSPRPGLAGNTGELFFGEGSRLTVL.

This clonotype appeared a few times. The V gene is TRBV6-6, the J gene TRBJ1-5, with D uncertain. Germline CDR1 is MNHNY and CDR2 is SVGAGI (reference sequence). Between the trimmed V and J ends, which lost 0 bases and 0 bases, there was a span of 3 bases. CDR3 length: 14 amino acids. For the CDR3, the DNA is TGTGCCAGCAGTTACTCTTCTAGCAATCAGCCCCAGCATTTT. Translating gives CASSYSSSNQPQHF.